Sequencing of this T cell receptor (beta chain) was carried out in a study of tumor and adjacent non-tumor tissue in lung cancer. Looking at the study overall: Histology: 12 adenocarcinoma, a couple of squamous cell carcinoma, 1 small cell lung cancer. General study points: Normal lung showed higher cumulative top 100 clone frequency than tumor. TCR diversity was significantly greater in tumor than normal lung tissue.

A modified ARM-PCR protocol with three rounds of nested PCR amplified TCRbeta. TCRdb re-analysed the multiplex PCR reads in MiXCR, keeping a single row per CDR3 protein. The sample has over 100,000 distinct CDR3 sequences; about 64% are singletons. Notes on this clonotype: Its specificity is not known.

The CDR3 totals 14 residues. CDR1 SGHAT and CDR2 FQDESV come from the germline V gene (reference sequence). V was cut by 2 bases and J by 12 bases, with 19 bases left in between. No cell sorting was done before RNA was extracted from the tissue. The normal lung tissue was taken more than 3 cm from the tumor edge. Donors were chemotherapy-naive, newly diagnosed lung cancer surgical patients in China, August–late 2014. The sample was distant non-tumor lung tissue. This receptor was identified in a man in his fifties or sixties with non-small cell lung cancer. The J gene is TRBJ1-1, the V gene TRBV11-1; D might be TRBD1 (5 bases). The DNA of the CDR3 is TGTGCCAGCAGCTTATCGGCGTGCGAGACAGAAACTTTCTTT. It specifies CASSLSACETETFF.